This entry lists 27 T cell receptor beta chains sequenced from one sample in a study of blood T cells in healthy people across ages (dated by TCRdb to the mid-2010s). The library relied on 5' RACE. The reads were generated on an Illumina HiSeq 2500. The second PCR ran for about 7 to 11 cycles and used a J-beta primer mix along with a sample-barcoded 5' primer. TCRdb passed the public sequencing reads through fastp at Q25 and MiXCR, retaining productive beta sequences. Each entry merges the rows of one CDR3 protein and shows their most common DNA and genes. The sample includes roughly 1,700,000 distinct CDR3 sequences, with roughly 28% observed a single time. More than 6% of the sample rests with the top ten. Sequenced material: blood. These receptors all stem from a woman aged 25 to 45 in good health.

This clonotype was counted a few times. The CDR3 nucleotides are TGCAGTGCCCCCCTTGGGGCTCCTTCCTACAATGAGCAGTTCTTC. Protein product: CSAPLGAPSYNEQFF. This chain connects TRBV20-1 to TRBJ2-1; D may be TRBD1 (5 bases). Germline CDR1 DFQATT, CDR2 SNEGSKA (reference sequence). The V end lost 6 bases, the J end lost 1 base, and 16 bases lay between the germline ends. The CDR3 is 15 amino acids.

To note about this clonotype: A much bigger clone sits one base away, suggesting this may be a read error. The CDR3: CSARTGTTEQYF. In DNA, the CDR3 is TGCAGTGCTAGAACCGGGACAACGGAGCAGTACTTC. The chain uses TRBV20-1 and TRBJ2-5, with D tentatively TRBD1 (6 bases). Looked up from germline, CDR1 is DFQATT and CDR2 is SNEGSKA (reference sequence). The V end was cut by 2 bases, the J end by 11 bases, with 15 bases between. The CDR3 consists of 12 residues.

This clonotype has at least ten counts. The CDR3 DNA follows: TGTGCCAGCAACAGGGGGAATCAGCCCCAGCATTTT. Its translation is CASNRGNQPQHF. The J gene is TRBJ1-5, the V gene TRBV6-2 or TRBV6-3; 8 nucleotides agree with TRBD1. V gave up 7 bases and J gave up 4 bases; unmatched junction bases: 0. Germline CDR1 MNHEY, CDR2 SVGEGT. CDR3 length: 12 residues.

This clonotype appeared a few times. The J gene is TRBJ2-1, the V gene TRBV10-2; D is unclear. The CDR3 extends over 13 amino acids. The V gene's germline CDR1 is WSHSY and CDR2 SAAADI. Trimming shortened V by 2 bases and J by 4 bases, and 6 bases separated the two germline ends. CDR3 amino acids: CASSERVYNEQFF. The CDR3 DNA sequence: TGCGCCAGCAGTGAGCGGGTTTACAATGAGCAGTTCTTC.

This clonotype was seen ten or more times. The J gene is TRBJ2-7, the V gene TRBV9; 12 nucleotides match TRBD2. Trimming took 3 bases from V and 2 from J; bases not matched to a gene: 6. In germline, CDR1 is SGDLS, CDR2 YYNGEE. CDR3 length: 16 residues. CDR3 DNA: TGTGCCAGCAGCGGGACTAGCGGGACCGGTCCCTACGAGCAGTACTTC. Translating it yields CASSGTSGTGPYEQYF.

This clonotype was counted ten times or more. The chain carries TRBV7-6 and TRBJ2-7; D not resolved. The V gene's germline CDR1 is SGHVS and CDR2 FNYEAQ. The CDR3 is made up of 14 amino acids. The V end lost 4 bases, the J end lost 4 bases, and 14 bases lay between the germline ends. The CDR3 nucleotides read TGTGCCAGCAGCTCGAGACACCCGAGTTACGAGCAGTACTTC. This codes for CASSSRHPSYEQYF.

Details on this clonotype: One junction end disagrees with the germline gene, perhaps due to a read error. This chain uses TRBV24-1 with TRBJ1-2, with D possibly being TRBD1 (6 bases). This CDR3 comprises 15 residues. Germline loops: CDR1 KGHDR, CDR2 SFDVKD. CDR3 DNA: TGTGCCACCAGTCGCGGGGGCGCCGGGAACTGTGGCTACACCTTC. Its protein product is CATSRGGAGNCGYTF.

Comment on this clonotype: The junction shows a germline mismatch at one end, possibly a read error. This chain connects TRBV20-1 to TRBJ2-5, with TRBD2 matching over 9 bases. From germline, CDR1 is DFQATT and CDR2 SNEGSKA (reference sequence). There are 14 residues in the CDR3. The CDR3 DNA reads TGCAGTGCTAGGGGACTAGCAGGGGGAGAGACCCGGTACTTC. As protein: CSARGLAGGETRYF.

This clonotype was counted a few times. The chain combines TRBV15 with TRBJ1-2; no clear D gene. The CDR3 is 14 residues long. Between the trimmed V and J ends, which lost 0 bases and 8 bases, there was a span of 13 bases. Germline assignment: CDR1 LNHNV and CDR2 YYDKDF (reference sequence). CDR3 bases: TGTGCCACCAGCAGAGATTTGGTGGGTCGGGGCTACACCTTC. Translating gives CATSRDLVGRGYTF.

This clonotype was detected a few times. The gene calls are TRBV24-1 and TRBJ2-1; 8 bases align to TRBD1. The germline gives CDR1 KGHDR, CDR2 SFDVKD. The CDR3 contains 14 residues. J was trimmed by 4 bases and V by 9 bases; bases with no gene match: 7. The CDR3 DNA is TGTGCCACCCAAAGGACAGGGAGGTACAATGAGCAGTTCTTC. Translating gives CATQRTGRYNEQFF.

The chain has TRBV6-2 or TRBV6-3 and TRBJ1-6; tentative D call: TRBD1 (5 bases). V shed 8 bases and J shed 5 bases, with 10 bases lying between them. In germline, CDR1 is MNHEY, CDR2 SVGEGT. The CDR3 has 13 amino acids. CDR3 bases: TGTGCCAGCCGGGACGGACATAATTCACCCCTCCACTTT. Its translation: CASRDGHNSPLHF.

The V call is TRBV10-3, the J call TRBJ2-7; D call uncertain. The CDR3 spans 11 residues. In germline, CDR1 is ENHRY, CDR2 SYGVKD. Trimming left V 2 bases short and J 5 bases short, with 4 bases between. The chain's CDR3 is CAISETNEQYF. Written as DNA, the CDR3 is TGTGCCATCAGTGAGACGAACGAGCAGTACTTC.

As for this clonotype: Being one base from a much bigger clone, this may be a read error. This chain links TRBV7-3 with TRBJ2-3; D is unclear. The CDR3 spans 15 residues. Germline CDR1 reads SGHTA; CDR2 reads FQGTGA. CDR3 nucleotide sequence: TGTGCCGGCAGCTTAACCTCAGCCCACACAGATACGCAGTATTTT. It yields the protein CAGSLTSAHTDTQYF. Supplemented by reference TRBV7-3 and TRBJ2-3, the full variable domain reads GAGVSQTPSNKVTEKGKYVELRCDPISGHTALYWYRQSLGQGPEFLIYFQGTGAADDSGLPNDRFFAVRPEGSVSTLKIQRTERGDSAVYLCAGSLTSAHTDTQYFGPGTRLTVL.

This clonotype was seen a few times. The chain couples TRBV20-1 to TRBJ2-1; 10 bases are a match to TRBD1. With V trimmed by 6 bases and J by 6 bases, 11 bases remained unmatched. There are 15 residues in the CDR3. CDR1 and CDR2 from the germline V gene are DFQATT and SNEGSKA (reference sequence). This CDR3 reads CSAARGTGDLNEQFF. DNA of the CDR3: TGCAGTGCCGCGAGGGGGACAGGGGACCTCAATGAGCAGTTCTTC.

The gene calls are TRBV7-8 and TRBJ2-1, with 7 bases that match TRBD2. Germline assignment: CDR1 SGHVS and CDR2 FQNEAQ. V trimming: 7 bases; J trimming: 3 bases; junction bases outside the gene matches: 18. This CDR3 contains 18 residues. The CDR3, as DNA: TGTGCCAGCACACAACGCTCTTTGCGGGAGCATATCTACAATGAGCAGTTCTTC. Amino acids: CASTQRSLREHIYNEQFF.

The chain uses TRBV30 and TRBJ1-2; D gene unclear. V gave up 1 base and J gave up 8 bases, with 11 bases separating them. The CDR3 covers 12 residues. Germline assignment: CDR1 GTSNPN and CDR2 SVGIG (reference sequence). The CDR3 here is CAWSGRRRGYTF. CDR3 bases: TGTGCCTGGAGTGGTCGGAGGCGAGGCTACACCTTC.

This chain connects TRBV10-1 to TRBJ2-1, with no clear D. Germline lookup yields CDR1 WNHNN and CDR2 SYGVQD (reference sequence). V dropped 5 bases and J dropped 0 bases, with 14 bases sitting between them. This CDR3 has 16 amino acids. Written as DNA, the CDR3 is TGCGCCAGCAGTAACACCAGGACCCGCTCCTACAATGAGCAGTTCTTC. Encoded protein: CASSNTRTRSYNEQFF.

This clonotype has ten or more counts. In nucleotides, the CDR3 is TGTGCCAGCAGCAATCGGAATGAGCAGTTCTTC. Amino acid sequence: CASSNRNEQFF. The chain uses TRBV9 and TRBJ2-1; D not resolved. CDR3 size: 11 residues. Germline V gives CDR1 SGDLS, CDR2 YYNGEE. V lost 4 bases and J lost 7, with 6 bases in between.

The sample holds one count of this clonotype. An end of the junction does not agree with germline; a read error may underlie this. This chain connects TRBV6-1 to TRBJ2-7; D may be TRBD1 (5 bases). The CDR3 has 12 residues. Germline V gene sequence: CDR1 MNHNS, CDR2 SASEGT. As DNA, the CDR3 is TGTGCCGGCAGCTCAGGGTCCTACGAGCAGTACTTC. This translates into CAGSSGSYEQYF.

A few counts support this clonotype. This chain uses TRBV2 with TRBJ2-5, with 7 nucleotides matching TRBD1. The ends lost 8 bases at V and 1 base at J; junction bases unmatched: 10. Germline values: CDR1 SNHLY, CDR2 FYNNEI. The CDR3 has 15 residues. As DNA, the CDR3 is TGTGCCAGCCGGACCGGGGACAGCTTCCAAGAGACCCAGTACTTC. Its protein product is CASRTGDSFQETQYF.

The chain is built from TRBV25-1 and TRBJ2-1; 7 nucleotides agree with TRBD1. Germline V gene data show CDR1 as MGHDK and CDR2 as SYGVNS. CDR3 length equals 16 residues. The V gene end was trimmed by 7 bases and the J gene end by 7 bases; junction bases not matched to a gene: 16. The CDR3 reads CASITGAGQAPNEQFF. In DNA form, the CDR3 reads TGTGCCAGCATTACAGGGGCTGGTCAGGCGCCTAATGAGCAGTTCTTC.

Notes on this clonotype: A read error may produce the germline difference seen at one junction end. This sequence joins TRBV5-1 and TRBJ2-3; tentatively, D is TRBD2 (5 bases). The CDR3 runs to 14 residues. Germline V gene lookup returns CDR1 SGHRS and CDR2 YFSETQ. CDR3 bases: TGCGTCAGCAGCTTGGACTCTAGCACAGATACGCAGTATTTT. Protein: CVSSLDSSTDTQYF.

This chain joins TRBV5-1 and TRBJ1-5, with D hard to call. Germline V gene sequence: CDR1 SGHRS, CDR2 YFSETQ. The CDR3 runs to 14 residues. V dropped 4 bases and J dropped 0 bases, with 8 bases sitting between them. The CDR3 DNA reads as TGCGCCAGCAGCCGCGACCTTAGCAATCAGCCCCAGCATTTT. Its translation: CASSRDLSNQPQHF.

In this sample, this clonotype turned up a few times. V gene TRBV4-1 combines with J gene TRBJ2-4, with a weak D call TRBD1 (6 bases). The assigned J gene may be wrong: the sequence end matches TRBJ2-7 better. The CDR3 has 17 residues. The germline CDR1 and CDR2 sequences are MGHRA and YSYEKL. The CDR3 DNA sequence: TGCGCCAGCAGCCTCTATTATCCCGACAGGTACAATAACGAGCAGTACTTC. Residues: CASSLYYPDRYNNEQYF.

The chain is built from TRBV5-1 and TRBJ2-7; 7 bases match TRBD1. TRBJ2-5 explains the end of the DNA better; the J call may be wrong. Germline lookup yields CDR1 SGHRS and CDR2 YFSETQ. The CDR3 loop spans 13 amino acids. The CDR3 DNA follows: TGCGCCAGCCAAAGGGACAGCTCGGAGACCCAGTACTTC. Amino acids: CASQRDSSETQYF.

This clonotype was seen a handful of times. The V gene is TRBV20-1, the J gene TRBJ2-5; TRBD2 aligns across 9 bases. After removal of 6 bases from V and 4 bases from J, the junction contained 9 bases not matched to a gene. The germline gives CDR1 DFQATT, CDR2 SNEGSKA (reference sequence). The CDR3 contains 14 residues. The CDR3 reads CSAPPAGGSETQYF. Written as DNA, the CDR3 is TGCAGTGCCCCCCCAGCGGGAGGTTCAGAGACCCAGTACTTC.

This clonotype was recorded a few times. V is TRBV27 and J is TRBJ2-2; weak D call: TRBD1 (6 bases). The CDR3 sequence is 16 residues long. Per the germline V gene, CDR1 is MNHEY and CDR2 is SMNVEV (reference sequence). Trimming removed 2 bases at V and 1 base at J, with 11 bases between. The CDR3: CASSLLGQGNTGELFF. CDR3 DNA: TGTGCCAGCAGTTTACTGGGACAAGGGAACACCGGGGAGCTGTTTTTT.